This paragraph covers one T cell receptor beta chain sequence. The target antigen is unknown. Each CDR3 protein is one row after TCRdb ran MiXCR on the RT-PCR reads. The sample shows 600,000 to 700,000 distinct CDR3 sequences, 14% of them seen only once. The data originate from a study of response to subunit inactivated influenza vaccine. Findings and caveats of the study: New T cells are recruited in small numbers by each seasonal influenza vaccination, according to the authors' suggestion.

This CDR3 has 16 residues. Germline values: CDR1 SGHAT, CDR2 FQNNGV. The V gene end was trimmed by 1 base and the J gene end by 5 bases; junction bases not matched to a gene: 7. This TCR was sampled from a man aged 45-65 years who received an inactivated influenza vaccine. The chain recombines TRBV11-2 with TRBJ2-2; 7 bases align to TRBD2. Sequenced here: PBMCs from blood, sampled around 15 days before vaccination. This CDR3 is CASSLVAGDVTGELFF. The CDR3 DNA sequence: TGTGCCAGCAGCTTAGTCGCGGGAGATGTTACCGGGGAGCTGTTTTTT.